The following is a T cell receptor beta chain sequence with its context. A few counts support this clone. The target of this receptor is not known. No much larger clone exists at a distance of one base, and base qualities are not known. From each donor, a single peripheral blood sample of approximately 110 mL on average was drawn into heparinised tubes. Naive, central memory, regulatory and stem cell-like memory CD4+ T cells were sorted on a BD FACSAria II using a panel including CD45RO, CCR7, CD25, CD127, CD95 and CD27. Purity was above 98% for every sorted population. PBMCs were separated immediately by Lymphoprep density gradient centrifugation and were stained directly, without being cultured. To minimize batch effects, samples were stained and sorted in pairs, one healthy donor with one patient per experiment. The entire amount of isolated RNA was reverse transcribed using the High Capacity cDNA Reverse Transcription Kit, so the sequenced TCRB transcripts were expressed ones. Deep immunoSEQ sequencing was applied to naive, central memory and regulatory T cell samples, giving an average of about 3.4 million total reads per sample. Sorted cells were lysed in RLT buffer, and RNA was extracted using DNase-treated RNeasy Micro or Mini kits according to cell number. To prevent cross-contamination, each cell subset was processed individually, whereas patient and healthy donor samples were processed jointly. Using the immunoSEQ multiplex PCR, TCRB sequences were amplified from cDNA into 87-bp fragments spanning the CDR3 region. Sequencing of the amplicons was done on the Illumina HiSeq platform. In the original analysis: PCR bias was corrected computationally using synthetic template baselines, and reads within Hamming distance 2 were collapsed, with unmergeable singletons discarded. Reads were aligned against IMGT to assign V, D and J genes, CDR3 length and insertions or deletions at six rearrangement sites. Within each subset, clonotype counts were normalized to the number of sorted cells before true diversity and Gini coefficients were calculated with the tcR R package. Repertoire sharing was quantified using the overlap coefficient calculated on TCRB nucleotide sequences. Out-of-frame TCRB sequences from naive cells were analyzed as a proxy for the pre-selection repertoire. TCRdb took this table from immuneACCESS and kept in-frame rearrangements with V and J called. Such tables lack part of the clones; where checked against another copy, unresolved V genes explain under half of the gap, and the rest is unexplained. From that table come the V and J calls and clone size; the DNA was used to work out D and trimming. This sample comprises about 900,000 clones, roughly 15% of them detected only once. The leading ten clones occupy 0.02% to 0.025% of the sample.

The sample originates from a study of beta chain features in type 1 diabetes (dated by TCRdb to the late 2010s). For the study in its entirety: Mean age, gender distribution, total cell number and subset yield did not differ between patients and healthy donors. A total of roughly 100 million sorted cells were examined across all samples, and RNA yield correlated strongly with the number of cells per subset. The study compared TCRB repertoires of sorted circulating CD4+ T cell subsets between recently diagnosed type 1 diabetes patients and matched healthy donors. Whereas all 28 donors provided naive and central memory subsets, regulatory and stem cell-like memory subsets were isolated from just 8 patients and roughly 8 healthy donors. Overall study outcomes, separate from this receptor: Shorter templates might be favored by PCR, yet because patient and control samples were amplified and corrected together, any such skew would affect both groups equally. Because small numbers of individuals were included in the HLA sub-analyses, any influence of HLA type on TCRB rearrangement was left unresolved. At VDJ recombination sites, patients with type 1 diabetes made fewer insertions and deleted more nucleotides, a pattern implying thymic rearrangement abnormalities. Type 1 diabetes patients showed a moderate but significant shortening of TCRB CDR3 length in all four CD4+ subsets. Naive, central memory and regulatory TCRB repertoires appeared to be more similar among patients than among healthy donors. Sequencing cDNA rather than genomic DNA could over-represent highly expressing activated cells, although activation and CD3 levels did not differ between groups.

This sequence originates from a woman in her late teens or twenties in good health. The sequenced sample consisted of naive CD4+ T cells from blood. The cell subset or site label corresponds to: true naive CD4+ T cells.

The DNA is TGCGCCAGCAGCTTTCCAGGGGGGGAGCAGTACTTC. It encodes CASSFPGGEQYF. The V gene is TRBV5-1 and the J gene is TRBJ2-7; a weak D assignment points to TRBD1 (7 bases agree). V sheds 2 bases and J sheds 7 bases, leaving 10 bases between their ends. Taken from cysteine to phenylalanine, the CDR3 has 12 residues. Kept here is only the CDR3 DNA, which spans 36 bases and is read in frame from base 1. Reading the germline V gene gives CDR1 SGHRS and CDR2 YFSETQ.